This T cell receptor (beta chain) was retrieved from a study of T cell changes during pregnancy in multiple sclerosis. Only one count was recorded for this clone. CDR3 length: 15 amino acids. In germline, CDR1 is SGHRS, CDR2 YFSETQ. V gave up 4 bases and J gave up 10 bases, with 18 bases separating them. Generated by immunoSEQ multiplex PCR, the TCRdb table keeps only in-frame clones and is missing some. The sample records fewer than 80,000 clones, around nine tenths being singletons. Sequenced here: CD4+ T cells from peripheral blood mononuclear cells, sampled in the third trimester of pregnancy. The receptor was derived from a female donor in good health, enrolled as a control in a pregnancy study. V usage is TRBV5-1 and J usage is TRBJ1-6; D is uncertain. The CDR3 DNA sequence: TGCGCCAGCAGCCCAGCCCCTAGAAGCAACTCACCCCTCCACTTT. Its protein product is CASSPAPRSNSPLHF.